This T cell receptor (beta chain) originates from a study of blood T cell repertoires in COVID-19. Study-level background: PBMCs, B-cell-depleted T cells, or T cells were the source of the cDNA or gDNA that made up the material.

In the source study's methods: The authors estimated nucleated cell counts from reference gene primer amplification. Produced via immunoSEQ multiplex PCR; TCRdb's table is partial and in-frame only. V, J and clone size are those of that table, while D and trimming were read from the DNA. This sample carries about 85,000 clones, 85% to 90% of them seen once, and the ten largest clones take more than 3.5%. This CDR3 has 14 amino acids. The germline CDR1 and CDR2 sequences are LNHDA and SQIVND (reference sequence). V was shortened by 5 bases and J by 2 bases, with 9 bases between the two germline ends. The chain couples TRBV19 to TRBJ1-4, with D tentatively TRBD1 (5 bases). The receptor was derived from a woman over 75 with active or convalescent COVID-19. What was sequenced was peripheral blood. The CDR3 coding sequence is TGTGCCAGTAGTGGGGCAGTCACTAATGAAAAACTGTTTTTT. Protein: CASSGAVTNEKLFF. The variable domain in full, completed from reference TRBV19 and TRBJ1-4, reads DGGITQSPKYLFRKEGQNVTLSCEQNLNHDAMYWYRQDPGQGLRLIYYSQIVNDFQKGDIAEGYSVSREKKESFPLTVTSAQKNPTAFYLCASSGAVTNEKLFFGSGTQLSVL.